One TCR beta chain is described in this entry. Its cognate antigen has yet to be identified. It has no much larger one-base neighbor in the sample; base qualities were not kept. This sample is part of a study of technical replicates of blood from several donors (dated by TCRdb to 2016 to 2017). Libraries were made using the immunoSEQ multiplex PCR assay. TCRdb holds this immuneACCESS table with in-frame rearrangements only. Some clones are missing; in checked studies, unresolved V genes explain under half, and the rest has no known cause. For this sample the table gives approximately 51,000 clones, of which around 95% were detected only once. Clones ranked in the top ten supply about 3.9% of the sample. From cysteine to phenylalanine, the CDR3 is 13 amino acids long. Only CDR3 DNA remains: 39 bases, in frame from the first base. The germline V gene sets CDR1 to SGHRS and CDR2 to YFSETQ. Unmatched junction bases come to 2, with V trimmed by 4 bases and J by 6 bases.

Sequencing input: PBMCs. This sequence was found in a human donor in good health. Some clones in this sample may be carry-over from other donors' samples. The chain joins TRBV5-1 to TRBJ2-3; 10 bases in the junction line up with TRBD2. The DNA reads TGCGCCAGCAGCGGGGGACTAGCGGATACGCAGTATTTT. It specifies CASSGGLADTQYF. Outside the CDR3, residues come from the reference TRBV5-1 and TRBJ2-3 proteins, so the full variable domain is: KAGVTQTPRYLIKTRGQQVTLSCSPISGHRSVSWYQQTPGQGLQFLFEYFSETQRNKGNFPGRFSGRQFSNSRSEMNVSTLELGDSALYLCASSGGLADTQYFGPGTRLTVL.